Below, 19 T cell receptor beta chains from the same sample are listed, as sequenced in a study of Ad26.COV2.S vaccination and SARS-CoV-2 variants. The table came from immunoSEQ multiplex PCR; TCRdb's copy has only in-frame clones and leaves some out. The sample lists around 340,000 clones, less than 90% occurring once. Regarding treatment: roughly 19 received Ad26.COV2.S at low or high dose, single or two shots; about five received placebo; per-sample allocation not given. The investigators took samples on day 63 after the first vaccine or placebo injection. The sequenced sample was peripheral blood, obtained in a trial of Ad26.COV2.S vaccine versus placebo. Receptor source: a person aged 18-60 years who received the Ad26.COV2.S COVID-19 vaccine or a placebo.

The chain joins TRBV5-4 to TRBJ1-3; D ambiguous. Trimming removed 4 bases at V and 3 bases at J, with 26 bases between. The CDR3 is 19 amino acids. The germline gives CDR1 SGHNT, CDR2 YYREEE (reference sequence). Here the CDR3 reads CASSTSGGALFSYGNTIYF. The DNA for the CDR3 is TGTGCCAGCAGCACGAGCGGCGGCGCTCTGTTCAGTTATGGAAACACCATATATTTT.

The chain carries TRBV19 and TRBJ2-1, with 11 positions matching TRBD2. V shed 4 bases and J 4 bases; nucleotides not matched to a gene: 15. Germline V gene sequence: CDR1 LNHDA, CDR2 SQIVND (reference sequence). CDR3 length: 19 amino acids. The CDR3 DNA reads as TGTGCCAGTAGTACCCACCCCGGGACTAGCGGCGCTTATTACAATGAGCAGTTCTTC. It yields the protein CASSTHPGTSGAYYNEQFF.

This chain links TRBV11-1 with TRBJ1-2, with D maybe TRBD1 (5 bases). The V and J ends lost 0 bases and 3 bases respectively, with 8 bases between them. This CDR3 has 14 amino acids. CDR1 SGHAT and CDR2 FQDESV come from the germline V gene (reference sequence). CDR3 sequence (DNA): TGTGCCAGCAGCTTAGCCAGGGCGGACTATGGCTACACCTTC. Protein product: CASSLARADYGYTF.

The chain is built from TRBV5-1 and TRBJ2-7; either TRBD1 or TRBD2 may fit D (5 bases each). V lost 0 bases and J 2 bases, leaving 12 bases between the germline ends. The CDR3 extends over 15 amino acids. CDR1 and CDR2 (germline): SGHRS, YFSETQ. CDR3 loop: CASSLDGTVPYEQYF. CDR3 sequence (DNA): TGCGCCAGCAGCTTGGATGGGACCGTCCCCTACGAGCAGTACTTC. Full variable domain (rest looked up from reference TRBV5-1 and TRBJ2-7): KAGVTQTPRYLIKTRGQQVTLSCSPISGHRSVSWYQQTPGQGLQFLFEYFSETQRNKGNFPGRFSGRQFSNSRSEMNVSTLELGDSALYLCASSLDGTVPYEQYFGPGTRLTVT.

The rearrangement links TRBV24-1 to TRBJ2-3, with a weak D call TRBD2 (5 bases). Deletions cut 5 bases from V and 5 bases from J, with 7 bases between. The CDR3 loop spans 12 amino acids. The germline V gene encodes CDR1 KGHDR and CDR2 SFDVKD. CDR3 coding DNA: TGTGCCACCAGTGTCCGGGGAGATACGCAGTATTTT. Residues: CATSVRGDTQYF.

Only a few counts were recorded for this clone. V is TRBV7-9 and J is TRBJ1-2; tentative D call: TRBD1 (6 bases). The CDR3 spans 14 residues. The V gene's germline CDR1 is SEHNR and CDR2 FQNEAQ (reference sequence). V was clipped by 2 bases and J by 5 bases, with 12 bases between them. This CDR3 is CASSLNRDNYGYTF. CDR3 DNA sequence: TGTGCCAGCAGCTTAAACAGGGATAATTATGGCTACACCTTC.

The count of this clone is one. The chain is built from TRBV7-9 and TRBJ2-2; D is possibly TRBD2 (6 bases). The CDR3 length is 16 residues. V was trimmed by 1 base and J by 2 bases, leaving 11 bases between them. Germline V lookup: CDR1 SEHNR, CDR2 FQNEAQ (reference sequence). This chain's CDR3 is CASSLVGGANTGELFF. As DNA, the CDR3 is TGTGCCAGCAGCTTAGTTGGAGGGGCTAACACCGGGGAGCTGTTTTTT. Supplemented by reference TRBV7-9 and TRBJ2-2, the full variable domain reads DTGVSQNPRHKITKRGQNVTFRCDPISEHNRLYWYRQTLGQGPEFLTYFQNEAQLEKSRLLSDRFSAERPKGSFSTLEIQRTEQGDSAMYLCASSLVGGANTGELFFGEGSRLTVL.

The chain employs TRBV27 and TRBJ2-1; D is unresolved. CDR1 and CDR2 from the germline V gene are MNHEY and SMNVEV (reference sequence). The ends were cut back, 6 bases at V and 4 bases at J, with 16 bases in the middle. CDR3 length equals 15 residues. The CDR3 loop reads CASSRPESKYNEQFF. The CDR3, as DNA: TGTGCCAGCAGCCGACCCGAGAGTAAGTACAATGAGCAGTTCTTC.

The chain links TRBV4-1 to TRBJ1-2; 7 positions match TRBD1. Germline V gene lookup returns CDR1 MGHRA and CDR2 YSYEKL. This CDR3 region has 15 residues. With V trimmed by 4 bases and J by 4 bases, 9 bases remained unmatched. The chain's CDR3 is CASSPDRARGYGYTF. Here the CDR3 DNA reads TGCGCCAGCAGCCCAGACAGGGCGCGGGGCTATGGCTACACCTTC.

The chain is built from TRBV19 and TRBJ2-5, with 8 bases identical to TRBD2. The junction had 6 bases not matched to a gene; V was cut back by 5 bases and J by 1 base. CDR1 and CDR2 from the germline V gene are LNHDA and SQIVND (reference sequence). The CDR3 is 15 residues long. CDR3 bases: TGTGCCAGTAGTCCTAAGCGGGGGAGCCAAGAGACCCAGTACTTC. This gives the protein CASSPKRGSQETQYF. Looking up the rest from reference TRBV19 and TRBJ2-5 gives the full variable domain: DGGITQSPKYLFRKEGQNVTLSCEQNLNHDAMYWYRQDPGQGLRLIYYSQIVNDFQKGDIAEGYSVSREKKESFPLTVTSAQKNPTAFYLCASSPKRGSQETQYFGPGTRLLVL.

The chain recombines TRBV19 with TRBJ2-7; 7 nucleotides agree with TRBD1. With 6 bases clipped from V and 6 bases from J, the junction kept 5 bases outside the gene matches. Per the germline V gene, CDR1 is LNHDA and CDR2 is SQIVND (reference sequence). CDR3 length: 12 residues. The CDR3 reads CASSESGGEQYF. CDR3 in DNA: TGTGCCAGTAGCGAATCAGGGGGCGAGCAGTACTTC.

This clone has a single count. V gene TRBV7-3 combines with J gene TRBJ2-2; TRBD2 matches at 8 bases. The CDR3 has 14 amino acids. J was trimmed by 5 bases and V by 7 bases; bases with no gene match: 6. CDR1 SGHTA and CDR2 FQGTGA come from the germline V gene. The DNA for the CDR3 is TGTGCCAGCACCATAGCGGGACGAACCGGGGAGCTGTTTTTT. It encodes CASTIAGRTGELFF.

This clone was counted a single time. The chain joins TRBV7-2 to TRBJ2-2; 13 positions agree with TRBD2. The ends lost 5 bases at V and 5 bases at J; junction bases unmatched: 2. CDR3 size: 15 residues. CDR1 and CDR2 from the germline V gene are SGHTA and FQGNSA. This CDR3 reads CASSQGLAGTGELFF. The CDR3 DNA is TGTGCCAGCAGCCAGGGACTAGCGGGAACCGGGGAGCTGTTTTTT.

The J gene is TRBJ2-3, the V gene TRBV7-3; D is unclear. Deletions cut 1 base from V and 15 bases from J, with 11 bases between. This CDR3 region has 11 residues. Germline V gives CDR1 SGHTA, CDR2 FQGTGA. The CDR3 coding sequence is TGTGCCAGCAGCTTAAGTTCTCAGCGTTATTTT. Translated: CASSLSSQRYF. Based on the CDR3 plus reference TRBV7-3 and TRBJ2-3, the full variable domain is GAGVSQTPSNKVTEKGKYVELRCDPISGHTALYWYRQSLGQGPEFLIYFQGTGAADDSGLPNDRFFAVRPEGSVSTLKIQRTERGDSAVYLCASSLSSQRYFGPGTRLTVL.

This chain connects TRBV4-2 to TRBJ2-1, with 7 positions matching TRBD2. The germline V gene encodes CDR1 LGHNA and CDR2 YNFKEQ. V was clipped by 7 bases and J by 5 bases; unmatched bases: 11. The CDR3 covers 15 residues. The CDR3 spells CASTKGEGRDNEQFF. CDR3 DNA: TGTGCCAGCACTAAAGGGGAGGGCAGGGACAATGAGCAGTTCTTC.

V gene TRBV7-2 combines with J gene TRBJ1-5, with D possibly TRBD1 on 5 matching bases. The CDR3 has 15 amino acids. V was shortened by 1 base and J by 4 bases, with 11 bases between the two germline ends. Germline-derived CDR1 and CDR2 are SGHTA and FQGNSA. CDR3 residues: CASSLEGTDNQPQHF. CDR3 coding DNA: TGTGCCAGCAGCTTAGAGGGGACGGATAATCAGCCCCAGCATTTT.

V is TRBV7-2 and J is TRBJ2-1; D call uncertain. Germline V lookup: CDR1 SGHTA, CDR2 FQGNSA. Trimming left V 5 bases short and J 7 bases short, with 9 bases between. The CDR3 sequence is 12 residues long. The CDR3 DNA follows: TGTGCCAGCAGCCCAATGGGGAATGAGCAGTTCTTC. Protein sequence: CASSPMGNEQFF.

This chain links TRBV21-1 with TRBJ1-5. TRBV21-1 is described as a pseudogene. The CDR3 has 18 residues. This chain's CDR3 is CASSLPSSGARVNQPQHF. CDR3 bases: TGTGCCAGCAGCCTCCCCTCCTCGGGGGCGAGGGTCAATCAGCCCCAGCATTTT.

J is TRBJ1-3 and V is TRBV19; TRBD1 might be the D (6 bases). V was clipped by 1 base and J by 0 bases, with 7 bases between them. CDR1 LNHDA and CDR2 SQIVND come from the germline V gene (reference sequence). There are 15 residues in the CDR3. CDR3 protein: CASSIADSSGNTIYF. CDR3 nucleotide sequence: TGTGCCAGTAGTATAGCGGACAGCTCTGGAAACACCATATATTTT.